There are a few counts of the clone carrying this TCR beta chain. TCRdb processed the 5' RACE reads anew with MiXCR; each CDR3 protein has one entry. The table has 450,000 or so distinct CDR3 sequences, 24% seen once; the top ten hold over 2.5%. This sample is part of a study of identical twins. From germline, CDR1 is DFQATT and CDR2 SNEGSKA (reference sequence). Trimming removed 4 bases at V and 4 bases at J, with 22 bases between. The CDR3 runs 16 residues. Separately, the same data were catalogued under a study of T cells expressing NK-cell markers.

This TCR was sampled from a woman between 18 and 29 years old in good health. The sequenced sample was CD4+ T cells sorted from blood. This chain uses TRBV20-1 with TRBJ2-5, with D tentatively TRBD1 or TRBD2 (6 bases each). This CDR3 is CSATRPARGGGETQYF. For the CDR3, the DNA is TGCAGTGCTACCCGGCCGGCCAGGGGAGGCGGAGAGACCCAGTACTTC.